The 14 T cell receptor beta chains below were found in one sample sequenced in a study of T cells after yellow fever vaccination (dated by TCRdb to the late 2010s). The sample's treatment or condition label, in plain terms: live attenuated yellow fever vaccine strain. Libraries were built with 5' RACE. Sequencing took place on an Illumina HiSeq 2500. TCRdb trimmed public reads at Q25 via fastp, called clones via MiXCR and kept in-frame beta chains. Rows with one shared CDR3 protein collapse into an entry with the most common genes and DNA. For this sample the table gives a few hundred thousand distinct CDR3 sequences, of which around 8.1% were detected only once. The ten biggest clones cover 15% to 20% of the sample. Sequencing was performed on PBMCs, taken around 45 days after the first yellow fever vaccination. The receptors come from a man younger than 35 who received the YFV17D yellow fever vaccine.

This clonotype has at least ten counts. V is TRBV4-2 and J is TRBJ2-1, with D maybe TRBD2 (6 bases). V lost 0 bases, J lost 1 base, and 7 bases lay in between. This CDR3 is 15 amino acids long. Germline loops: CDR1 LGHNA, CDR2 YNFKEQ. The CDR3 DNA sequence: TGTGCCAGCAGCCAAGATGCGGGGTCCTACAATGAGCAGTTCTTC. Its translation: CASSQDAGSYNEQFF.

The CDR3 protein is CASRAQRVLGELFF. The CDR3 region has the DNA TGTGCCAGTCGCGCCCAAAGAGTTTTGGGGGAGCTGTTTTTT. The chain combines TRBV19 with TRBJ2-2, with no clear D. Germline-derived CDR1 and CDR2 are LNHDA and SQIVND (reference sequence). V lost 8 bases to trimming and J lost 8 bases, with 18 bases between them. The CDR3 covers 14 residues.

This clonotype came up a few times. The chain employs TRBV25-1 and TRBJ2-1; TRBD1 is a possible D gene (6 bases). V shed 9 bases and J shed 5 bases, with 17 bases lying between them. Germline V lookup: CDR1 MGHDK, CDR2 SYGVNS. The CDR3 loop spans 14 amino acids. This CDR3 reads CASGSRGFHNEQFF. CDR3 in DNA: TGTGCCAGTGGCTCCAGGGGATTTCACAATGAGCAGTTCTTC.

This clonotype was detected a few times. V usage is TRBV27 and J usage is TRBJ2-7; the match to TRBD1 covers 9 bases. Trimming cost V 6 bases and J 6 bases; bases outside gene matches: 9. The CDR3 runs 14 residues. CDR1 is MNHEY and CDR2 is SMNVEV in the germline V gene (reference sequence). CDR3 nucleotides: TGTGCCAGCAGGGGGACAGGGTCTTCTCTCGAGCAGTACGTC. Translated, it gives CASRGTGSSLEQYV.

V and J are TRBV27 and TRBJ2-4; no reliable D call. CDR1 and CDR2 from the germline V gene are MNHEY and SMNVEV (reference sequence). V lost 0 bases and J lost 7, with 10 bases in between. The CDR3 contains 14 residues. The CDR3 sequence is CASSLSGPTNIQYF. The CDR3, as DNA: TGTGCCAGCAGTTTATCTGGGCCTACGAACATTCAGTACTTC.

This clonotype showed up just a few times. V gene TRBV21-1 combines with J gene TRBJ1-2; the table names TRBD1, a call not compared with the DNA. TRBV21-1 is annotated as a pseudogene. This CDR3 is 15 amino acids long. CDR3 DNA: TGTGCCAGCAGCAAAGTTGAAGGGGCGCGGAGTGGCTACACCTTC. This sequence encodes CASSKVEGARSGYTF.

The chain combines TRBV6-1 with TRBJ1-1; 10 bases fit TRBD1. This CDR3 comprises 15 residues. The junction had 8 bases not matched to a gene; V was cut back by 6 bases and J by 4 bases. Germline CDR1 is MNHNS and CDR2 is SASEGT. CDR3 residues: CASSSLTGGGTEAFF. In DNA form, the CDR3 reads TGTGCCAGCAGCTCTCTGACAGGGGGCGGCACTGAAGCTTTCTTT.

Concerning this clonotype: The junction differs from germline at one of its ends, possibly a read error. The gene calls are TRBV6-2 or TRBV6-3 and TRBJ1-5; tentative D call: TRBD1 (5 bases). From germline, CDR1 is MNHEY and CDR2 SVGEGT. This CDR3 has 15 residues. CDR3 residues: CTSSYRSYSNQPQHF. CDR3 nucleotide sequence: TGTACCAGCAGTTACAGGAGCTATAGCAATCAGCCCCAGCATTTT.

This clonotype was counted between two and nine times. The chain has TRBV12-3 or TRBV12-4 and TRBJ1-2; the D is unclear. Trimming removed 3 bases from V and 4 bases from J, with 6 bases in between. The CDR3 is 12 amino acids. For the CDR3, the DNA is TGTGCCAGCAGTTTTGACATCTATGGCTACACCTTC. Protein product: CASSFDIYGYTF.

The sample holds a few counts of this clonotype. The rearrangement uses TRBV7-2 and TRBJ1-2, with D perhaps TRBD1 (6 bases). Looked up from germline, CDR1 is SGHTA and CDR2 is FQGNSA. Trimming left V 4 bases short and J 5 bases short, with 20 bases between. The CDR3 has 16 amino acids. CDR3 DNA sequence: TGTGCCAGCAGCTCACGACGGGGGCATATGTCTTATGGCTACACCTTC. Its translation is CASSSRRGHMSYGYTF.

V is TRBV5-6 and J is TRBJ2-5, with D hard to call. The CDR3 spans 11 residues. Trimming shortened V by 2 bases and J by 7 bases, and 6 bases separated the two germline ends. The V gene's germline CDR1 is SGHDT and CDR2 YYEEEE. The CDR3 sequence is CASSFSGTQYF. For the CDR3, the DNA is TGTGCCAGCAGCTTCTCCGGGACCCAGTACTTC.

In this sample, this clonotype turned up a few times. J is TRBJ1-1 and V is TRBV7-9; TRBD1 is a possible D gene (6 bases). The CDR3 contains 15 residues. V lost 4 bases and J lost 0, with 12 bases in between. Per germline, CDR1 SEHNR and CDR2 FQNEAQ (reference sequence). CDR3 region: CASSYTQGLNTEAFF. The CDR3 DNA reads TGTGCCAGCAGCTACACACAGGGATTGAACACTGAAGCTTTCTTT.

This clonotype was found many times. The V gene is TRBV28, the J gene TRBJ1-2; D perhaps matches TRBD1 (6 bases). CDR3 length: 14 amino acids. V was pared by 8 bases and J by 7 bases, with 20 bases between. Germline V gene data show CDR1 as MDHEN and CDR2 as SYDVKM. CDR3 residues: CASLGALSLGGYTF. The CDR3 nucleotides read TGTGCCAGCCTGGGGGCCCTTAGCCTCGGTGGCTACACCTTC.

This clonotype was found once. The chain combines TRBV5-6 with TRBJ1-6; D is undetermined. Germline assignment: CDR1 SGHDT and CDR2 YYEEEE. Trimming removed 0 bases at V and 13 bases at J, with 14 bases between. This CDR3 is 14 amino acids long. For the CDR3, the DNA is TGTGCCAGCAGCTTGGGTGACTCCTCGGGTCCCCTCCACTTT. Translating gives CASSLGDSSGPLHF. Variable domain in full (rest from reference TRBV5-6 and TRBJ1-6): DAGVTQSPTHLIKTRGQQVTLRCSPKSGHDTVSWYQQALGQGPQFIFQYYEEEERQRGNFPDRFSGHQFPNYSSELNVNALLLGDSALYLCASSLGDSSGPLHFGNGTRLTVT.